These 2 T cell receptor beta chains were all obtained from the same sample, sequenced in a study of blood T cell repertoires in COVID-19. TCRdb's copy holds only in-frame clones and misses some; the assay was immunoSEQ multiplex PCR. In the table there are about 210,000 clones, approximately 89% of which are singletons. Material: peripheral blood. The receptor source for this set is a woman between 40 and 50 years old with acute or convalescent COVID-19.

V is TRBV5-6 and J is TRBJ1-1; TRBD1 is a possible D gene (5 bases). V gave up 5 bases and J gave up 4 bases, with 12 bases separating them. This CDR3 is built from 13 residues. Germline CDR1 SGHDT, CDR2 YYEEEE. CDR3 nucleotides: TGTGCCAGCAGTGAGTTGGGGGGCACTGAAGCTTTCTTT. Protein: CASSELGGTEAFF.

This clone was observed once. This rearrangement joins TRBV20-1 to TRBJ2-7; maybe TRBD1 (5 bases). The V end lost 3 bases, the J end lost 3 bases, and 12 bases lay between the germline ends. CDR1 and CDR2 from the germline V gene are DFQATT and SNEGSKA (reference sequence). The CDR3 is 13 amino acids. This CDR3 is CSASGDSNYEQYV. DNA of the CDR3: TGCAGTGCTAGTGGTGACAGCAACTACGAGCAGTACGTC.